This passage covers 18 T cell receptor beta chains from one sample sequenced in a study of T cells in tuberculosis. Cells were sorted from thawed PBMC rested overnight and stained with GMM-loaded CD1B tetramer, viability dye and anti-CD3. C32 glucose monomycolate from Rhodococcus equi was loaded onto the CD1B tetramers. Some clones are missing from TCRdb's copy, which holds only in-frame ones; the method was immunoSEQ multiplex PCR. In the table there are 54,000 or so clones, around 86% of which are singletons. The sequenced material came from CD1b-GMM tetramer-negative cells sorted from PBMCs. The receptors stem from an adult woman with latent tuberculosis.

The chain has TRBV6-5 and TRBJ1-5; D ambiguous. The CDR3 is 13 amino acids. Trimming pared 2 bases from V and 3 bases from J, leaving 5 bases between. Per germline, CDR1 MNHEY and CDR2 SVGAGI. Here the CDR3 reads CASSYRLNQPQHF. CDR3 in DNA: TGTGCCAGCAGTTACCGACTCAATCAGCCCCAGCATTTT.

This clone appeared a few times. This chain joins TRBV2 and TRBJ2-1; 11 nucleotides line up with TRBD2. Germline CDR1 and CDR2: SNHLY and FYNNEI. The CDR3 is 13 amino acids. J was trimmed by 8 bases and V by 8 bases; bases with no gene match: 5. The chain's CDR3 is CASGLAGVYEQFF. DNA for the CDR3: TGTGCCAGCGGACTAGCGGGTGTCTATGAGCAGTTCTTC.

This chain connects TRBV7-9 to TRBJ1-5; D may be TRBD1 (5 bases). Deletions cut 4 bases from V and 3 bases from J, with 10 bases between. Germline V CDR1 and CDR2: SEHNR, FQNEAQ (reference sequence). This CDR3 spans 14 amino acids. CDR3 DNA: TGTGCCAGCAGCTCTGACAGCGTCAATCAGCCCCAGCATTTT. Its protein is CASSSDSVNQPQHF.

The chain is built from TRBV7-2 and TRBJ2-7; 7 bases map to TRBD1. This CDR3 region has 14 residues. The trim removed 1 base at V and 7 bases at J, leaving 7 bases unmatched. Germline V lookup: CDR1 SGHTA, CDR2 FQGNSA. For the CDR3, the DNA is TGTGCCAGCAGCTTAGATTGGGACAGCTGGGAGCAGTACTTC. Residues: CASSLDWDSWEQYF.

CDR3 residues: CASSQTGVGETQYF. The CDR3 DNA sequence: TGTGCCAGCAGCCAGACAGGGGTAGGAGAGACCCAGTACTTC. The chain couples TRBV7-7 to TRBJ2-5; the match to TRBD1 covers 8 bases. From germline, CDR1 is SSHAT and CDR2 FNYEAQ (reference sequence). J gave up 4 bases and V 5 bases, and 6 bases lay outside the gene matches. The CDR3 totals 14 residues.

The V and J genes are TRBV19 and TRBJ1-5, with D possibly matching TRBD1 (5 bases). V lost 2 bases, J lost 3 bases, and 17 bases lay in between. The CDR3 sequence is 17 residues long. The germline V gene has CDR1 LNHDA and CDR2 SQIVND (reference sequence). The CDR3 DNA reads TGTGCCAGTAGTATAACCGGTAGACAGCGAAACAATCAGCCCCAGCATTTT. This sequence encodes CASSITGRQRNNQPQHF. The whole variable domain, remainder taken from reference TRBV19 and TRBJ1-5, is DGGITQSPKYLFRKEGQNVTLSCEQNLNHDAMYWYRQDPGQGLRLIYYSQIVNDFQKGDIAEGYSVSREKKESFPLTVTSAQKNPTAFYLCASSITGRQRNNQPQHFGDGTRLSIL.

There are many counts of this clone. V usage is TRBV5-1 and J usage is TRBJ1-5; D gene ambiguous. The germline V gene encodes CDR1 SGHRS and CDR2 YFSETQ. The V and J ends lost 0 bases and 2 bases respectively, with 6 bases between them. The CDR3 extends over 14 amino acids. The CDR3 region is CASSLGSGNQPQHF. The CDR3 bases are TGCGCCAGCAGCTTGGGTTCGGGCAATCAGCCCCAGCATTTT.

CDR3 in amino acids: CASSRLRAGDTEAFF. The CDR3 DNA follows: TGCGCCAGCAGTCGCCTCCGGGCGGGCGACACTGAAGCTTTCTTT. V gene TRBV23-1 combines with J gene TRBJ1-1; D gene unclear. TRBV23-1 is an ORF, and what it does is uncertain. V was pared by 4 bases and J by 3 bases, with 15 bases between. This CDR3 contains 15 residues.

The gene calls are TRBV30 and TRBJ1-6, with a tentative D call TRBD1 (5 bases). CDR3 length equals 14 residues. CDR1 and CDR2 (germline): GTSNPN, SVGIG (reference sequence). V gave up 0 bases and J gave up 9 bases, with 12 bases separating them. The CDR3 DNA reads TGTGCCTGGAGTGTACGGAGGGGTACTTCACCCCTCCACTTT. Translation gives CAWSVRRGTSPLHF.

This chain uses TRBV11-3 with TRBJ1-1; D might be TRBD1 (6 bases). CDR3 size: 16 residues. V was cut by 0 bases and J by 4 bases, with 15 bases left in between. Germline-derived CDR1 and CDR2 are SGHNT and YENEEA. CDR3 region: CASSLDSWQGSTEAFF. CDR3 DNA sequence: TGTGCCAGCAGCTTAGATAGTTGGCAGGGGAGCACTGAAGCTTTCTTT.

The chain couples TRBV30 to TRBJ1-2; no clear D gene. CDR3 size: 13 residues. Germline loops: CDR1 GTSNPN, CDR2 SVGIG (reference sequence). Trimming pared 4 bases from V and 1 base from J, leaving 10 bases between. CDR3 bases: TGTGCCTGGACCTACGGGGTTAACTATGGCTACACCTTC. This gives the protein CAWTYGVNYGYTF.

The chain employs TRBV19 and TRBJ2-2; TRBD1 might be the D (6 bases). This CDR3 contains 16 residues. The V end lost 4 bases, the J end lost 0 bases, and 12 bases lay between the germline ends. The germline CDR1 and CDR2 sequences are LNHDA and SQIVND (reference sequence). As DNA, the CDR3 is TGTGCCAGTAGTAAGGCCGGGACAACGAACACCGGGGAGCTGTTTTTT. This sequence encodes CASSKAGTTNTGELFF.

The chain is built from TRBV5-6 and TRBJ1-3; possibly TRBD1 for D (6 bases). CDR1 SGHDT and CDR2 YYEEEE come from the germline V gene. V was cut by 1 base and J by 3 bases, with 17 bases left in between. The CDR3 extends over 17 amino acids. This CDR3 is CASSLRIQGRLGNTIYF. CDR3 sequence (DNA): TGTGCCAGCAGCTTGCGGATACAGGGTCGGCTTGGAAACACCATATATTTT.

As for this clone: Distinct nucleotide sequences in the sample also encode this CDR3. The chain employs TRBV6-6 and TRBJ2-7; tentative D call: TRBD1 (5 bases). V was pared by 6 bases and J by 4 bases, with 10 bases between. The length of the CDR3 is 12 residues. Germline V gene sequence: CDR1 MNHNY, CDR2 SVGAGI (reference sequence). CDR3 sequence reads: CASSLQGYEQYF. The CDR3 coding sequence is TGTGCCAGCAGCCTCCAGGGTTACGAGCAGTACTTC.

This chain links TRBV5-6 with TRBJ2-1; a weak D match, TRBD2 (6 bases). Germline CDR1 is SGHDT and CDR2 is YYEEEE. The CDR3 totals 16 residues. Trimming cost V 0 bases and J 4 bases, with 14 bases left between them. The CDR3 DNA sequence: TGTGCCAGCAGCTTGGATTTGTCTAGCGAATACAATGAGCAGTTCTTC. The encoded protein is CASSLDLSSEYNEQFF.

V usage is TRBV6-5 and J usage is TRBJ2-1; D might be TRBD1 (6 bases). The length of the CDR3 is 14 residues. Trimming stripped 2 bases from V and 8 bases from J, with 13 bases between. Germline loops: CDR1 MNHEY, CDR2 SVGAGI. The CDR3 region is CASSYITGSDEQFF. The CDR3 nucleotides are TGTGCCAGCAGTTACATTACAGGGAGCGATGAGCAGTTCTTC.

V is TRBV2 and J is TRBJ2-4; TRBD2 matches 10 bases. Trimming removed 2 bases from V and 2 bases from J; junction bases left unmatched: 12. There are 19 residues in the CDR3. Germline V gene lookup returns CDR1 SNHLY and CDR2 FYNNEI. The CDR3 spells CASSERVGGSGGSKNIQYF. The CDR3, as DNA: TGTGCCAGCAGTGAAAGAGTCGGTGGTAGCGGGGGGTCCAAAAACATTCAGTACTTC. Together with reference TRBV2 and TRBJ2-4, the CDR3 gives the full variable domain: EPEVTQTPSHQVTQMGQEVILRCVPISNHLYFYWYRQILGQKVEFLVSFYNNEISEKSEIFDDQFSVERPDGSNFTLKIRSTKLEDSAMYFCASSERVGGSGGSKNIQYFGAGTRLSVL.

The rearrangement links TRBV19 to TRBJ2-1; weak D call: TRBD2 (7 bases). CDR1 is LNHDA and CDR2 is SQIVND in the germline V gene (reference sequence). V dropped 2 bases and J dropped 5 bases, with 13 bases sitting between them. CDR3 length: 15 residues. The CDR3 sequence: CASSIHRGANNEQFF. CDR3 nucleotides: TGTGCCAGTAGTATACACCGGGGGGCCAACAATGAGCAGTTCTTC.